One TCR beta chain is described in this entry. CDR1 is SGHVS, CDR2 FNYEAQ, per germline. V lost 1 base, J lost 2 bases, and 9 bases lay in between. The CDR3 length is 15 residues. The data were obtained in a study of blood T cell repertoires in COVID-19. Overall study: The origin of the acute and convalescent COVID-19 samples was the United States, Italy and Spain. The cDNA or gDNA used as material had been derived from T cells, B-cell-depleted T cells, or PBMCs.

In the original processing: Amplifying reference gene primers gave estimates of nucleated cell counts. The data were produced by immunoSEQ multiplex PCR, yet TCRdb's version contains in-frame clones alone and is incomplete. That table is the source of V, J and clone size, and D and trimming were worked out from the DNA. The table includes approximately 300,000 clones, 85% to 90% detected once. V and J are TRBV7-6 and TRBJ1-3; the D gene is possibly TRBD1 (5 bases). This TCR was sampled from a man aged 35 to 55 with acute or convalescent COVID-19. Specimen: peripheral blood. CDR3 residues: CASSLGGQPGNTIYF. CDR3 nucleotide sequence: TGTGCCAGCAGCTTAGGGGGCCAGCCTGGAAACACCATATATTTT.